This T cell receptor (beta chain) was retrieved from a study of T cell repertoires in cytomegalovirus infection. This clonotype came up many times. TCRdb redid the calling of the reads with MiXCR, one entry per CDR3 protein. The sample holds around 260,000 distinct CDR3 sequences, roughly 23% seen once. The V and J ends lost 0 bases and 3 bases, in that order; junction bases with no gene match: 6. The CDR3 has 16 residues. CDR1 SGHAT and CDR2 FQNNGV come from the germline V gene. Source material: PBMCs. The chain carries TRBV11-2 and TRBJ1-2, with 8 nucleotides matching TRBD1. The origin of this receptor is a human donor in good health (CMV status not recorded). Some clones in this sample may be carry-over from other donors' samples. The CDR3 sequence is CASSLDPQGAYYGYTF. The CDR3 bases are TGTGCCAGCAGCTTAGATCCCCAGGGGGCCTACTATGGCTACACCTTC.